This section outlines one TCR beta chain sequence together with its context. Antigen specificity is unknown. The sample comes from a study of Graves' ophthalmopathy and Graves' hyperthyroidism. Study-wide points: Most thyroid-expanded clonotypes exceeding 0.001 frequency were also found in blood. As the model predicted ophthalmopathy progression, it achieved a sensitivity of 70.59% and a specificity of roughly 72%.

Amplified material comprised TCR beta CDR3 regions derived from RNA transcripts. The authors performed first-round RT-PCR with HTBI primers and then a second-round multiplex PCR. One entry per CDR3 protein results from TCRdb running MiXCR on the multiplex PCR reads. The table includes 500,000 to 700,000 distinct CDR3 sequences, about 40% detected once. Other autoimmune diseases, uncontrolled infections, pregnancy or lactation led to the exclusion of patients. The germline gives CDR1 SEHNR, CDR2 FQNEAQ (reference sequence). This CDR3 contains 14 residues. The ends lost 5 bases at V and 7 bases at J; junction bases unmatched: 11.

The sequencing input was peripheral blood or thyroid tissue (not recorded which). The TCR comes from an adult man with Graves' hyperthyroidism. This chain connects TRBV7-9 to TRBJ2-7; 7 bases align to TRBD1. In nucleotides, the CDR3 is TGTGCCAGCAGCAAGGAGACAGGGACGGGGGAGCAGTACTTC. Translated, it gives CASSKETGTGEQYF.